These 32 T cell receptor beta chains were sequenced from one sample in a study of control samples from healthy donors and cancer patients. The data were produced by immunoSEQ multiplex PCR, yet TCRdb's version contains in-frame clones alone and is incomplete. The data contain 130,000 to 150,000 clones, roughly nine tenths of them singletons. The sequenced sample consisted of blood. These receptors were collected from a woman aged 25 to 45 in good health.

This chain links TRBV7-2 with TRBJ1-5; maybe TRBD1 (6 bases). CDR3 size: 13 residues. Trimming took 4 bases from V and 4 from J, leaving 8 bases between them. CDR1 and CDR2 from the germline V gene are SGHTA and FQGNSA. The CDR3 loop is CASSSQGNQPQHF. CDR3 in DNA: TGTGCCAGCAGCTCCCAGGGGAATCAGCCCCAGCATTTT.

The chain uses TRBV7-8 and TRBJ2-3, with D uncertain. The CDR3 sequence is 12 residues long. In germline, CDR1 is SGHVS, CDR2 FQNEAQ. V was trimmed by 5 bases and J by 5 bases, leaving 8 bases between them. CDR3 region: CASSPWGDTQYF. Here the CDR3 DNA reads TGTGCCAGCAGCCCTTGGGGAGATACGCAGTATTTT.

CDR3 region: CASSRDSYNQPQHF. For the CDR3, the DNA is TGCGCCAGCAGTCGGGACAGCTACAATCAGCCCCAGCATTTT. The rearrangement links TRBV5-1 to TRBJ1-5; 7 nucleotides match TRBD1. The CDR3 sequence is 14 residues long. Germline CDR1 reads SGHRS; CDR2 reads YFSETQ. Trimming at V came to 5 bases and at J to 3 bases, leaving 5 bases not matched to a gene.

The CDR3 region has the DNA TGTGCCAGCAGACCCTATGGACAGGGTCGGGAAGCTTTCTTT. It translates to CASRPYGQGREAFF. The chain combines TRBV6-5 with TRBJ1-1; 8 bases are a match to TRBD1. The germline gives CDR1 MNHEY, CDR2 SVGAGI. This CDR3 is 14 amino acids long. V lost 6 bases, J lost 8 bases, and 11 bases stayed unmatched.

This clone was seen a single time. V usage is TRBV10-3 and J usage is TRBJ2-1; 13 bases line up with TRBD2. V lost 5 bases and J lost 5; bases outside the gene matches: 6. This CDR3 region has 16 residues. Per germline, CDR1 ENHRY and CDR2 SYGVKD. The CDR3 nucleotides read TGTGCCATCAGTCGGACTAGCGGGAGTGGTAACAATGAGCAGTTCTTC. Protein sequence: CAISRTSGSGNNEQFF.

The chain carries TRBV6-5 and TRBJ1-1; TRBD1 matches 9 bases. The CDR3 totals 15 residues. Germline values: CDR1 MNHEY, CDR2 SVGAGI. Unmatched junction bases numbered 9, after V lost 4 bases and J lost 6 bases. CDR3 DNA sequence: TGTGCCAGCAGTTTAAGGGACAGGGATTTCGCTGAAGCTTTCTTT. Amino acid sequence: CASSLRDRDFAEAFF.

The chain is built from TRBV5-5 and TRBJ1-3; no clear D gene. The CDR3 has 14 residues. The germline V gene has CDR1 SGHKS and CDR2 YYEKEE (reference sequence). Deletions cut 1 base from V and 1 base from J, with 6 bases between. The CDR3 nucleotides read TGTGCCAGCAGCTTGCGAAGTTCTGGAAACACCATATATTTT. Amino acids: CASSLRSSGNTIYF.

The CDR3 loop reads CASSEAPSGAKETQYF. The CDR3 DNA follows: TGTGCCAGCAGTGAAGCGCCGAGCGGGGCTAAAGAGACCCAGTACTTC. The rearrangement joins TRBV6-1 to TRBJ2-5, with 7 positions matching TRBD2. This CDR3 region has 16 residues. Looked up from germline, CDR1 is MNHNS and CDR2 is SASEGT. V dropped 0 bases and J dropped 3; count of bases not matched to a gene: 7.

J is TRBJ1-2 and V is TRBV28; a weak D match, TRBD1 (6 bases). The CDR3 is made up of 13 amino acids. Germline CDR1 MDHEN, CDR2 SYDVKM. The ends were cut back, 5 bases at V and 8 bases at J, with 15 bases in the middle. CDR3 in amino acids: CASSLLGARGYTF. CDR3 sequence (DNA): TGTGCCAGCAGTCTCTTGGGGGCGCGGGGCTACACCTTC.

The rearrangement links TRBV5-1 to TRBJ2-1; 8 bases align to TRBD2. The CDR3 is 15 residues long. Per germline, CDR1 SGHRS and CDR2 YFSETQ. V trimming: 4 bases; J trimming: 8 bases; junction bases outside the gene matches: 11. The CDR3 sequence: CASSRGAAGVYEQFF. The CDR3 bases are TGCGCCAGCAGCCGGGGAGCAGCGGGAGTTTATGAGCAGTTCTTC.

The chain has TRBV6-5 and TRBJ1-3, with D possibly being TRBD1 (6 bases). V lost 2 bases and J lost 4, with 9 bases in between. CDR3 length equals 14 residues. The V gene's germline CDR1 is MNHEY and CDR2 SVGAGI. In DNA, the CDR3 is TGTGCCAGCAGTTACGGGACAACAGGAAACACCATATATTTT. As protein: CASSYGTTGNTIYF.

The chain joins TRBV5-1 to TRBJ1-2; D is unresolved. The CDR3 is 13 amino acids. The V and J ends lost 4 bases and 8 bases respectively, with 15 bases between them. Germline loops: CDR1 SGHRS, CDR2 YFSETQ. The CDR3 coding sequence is TGCGCCAGCAGCGAGATGGGGTTCCTCGGCTACACCTTC. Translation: CASSEMGFLGYTF.

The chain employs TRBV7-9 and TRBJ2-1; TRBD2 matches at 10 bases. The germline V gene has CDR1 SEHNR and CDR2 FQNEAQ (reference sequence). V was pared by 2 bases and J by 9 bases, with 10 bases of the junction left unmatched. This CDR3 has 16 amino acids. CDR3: CASSLSGSGGYSEQFF. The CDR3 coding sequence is TGTGCCAGCAGCTTAAGTGGTAGCGGGGGGTATAGTGAGCAGTTCTTC.

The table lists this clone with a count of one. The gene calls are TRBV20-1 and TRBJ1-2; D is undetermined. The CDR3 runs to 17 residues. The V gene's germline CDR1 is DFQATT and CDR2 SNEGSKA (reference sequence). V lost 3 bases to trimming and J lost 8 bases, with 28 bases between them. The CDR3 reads CSASDTLKMDSVDGYTF. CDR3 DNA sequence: TGCAGTGCTAGTGATACCCTAAAAATGGATTCGGTGGACGGCTACACCTTC.

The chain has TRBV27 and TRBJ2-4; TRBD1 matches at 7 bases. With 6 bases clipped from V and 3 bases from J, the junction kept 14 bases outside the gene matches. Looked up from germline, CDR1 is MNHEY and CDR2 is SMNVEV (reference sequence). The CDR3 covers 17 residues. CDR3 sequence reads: CASRGTVLTWGKNIQYF. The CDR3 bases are TGTGCCAGCAGGGGGACAGTCCTAACCTGGGGCAAAAACATTCAGTACTTC.

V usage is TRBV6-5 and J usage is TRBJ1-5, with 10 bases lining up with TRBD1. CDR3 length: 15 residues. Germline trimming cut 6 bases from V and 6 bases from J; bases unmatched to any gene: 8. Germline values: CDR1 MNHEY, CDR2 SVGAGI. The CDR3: CASRKDRGSSQPQHF. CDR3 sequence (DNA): TGTGCCAGCAGAAAGGACAGGGGGAGTAGTCAGCCCCAGCATTTT.

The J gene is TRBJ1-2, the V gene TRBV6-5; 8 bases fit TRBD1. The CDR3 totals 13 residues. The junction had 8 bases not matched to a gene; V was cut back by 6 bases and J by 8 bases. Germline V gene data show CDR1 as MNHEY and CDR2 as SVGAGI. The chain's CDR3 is CASRQGQGSGYTF. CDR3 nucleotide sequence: TGTGCCAGCAGACAAGGACAGGGAAGCGGCTACACCTTC.

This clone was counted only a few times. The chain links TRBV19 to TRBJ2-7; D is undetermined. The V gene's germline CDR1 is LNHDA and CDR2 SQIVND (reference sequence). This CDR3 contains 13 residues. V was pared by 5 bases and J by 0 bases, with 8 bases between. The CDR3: CASSREPSYEQYF. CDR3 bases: TGTGCCAGTAGTCGTGAGCCCTCCTACGAGCAGTACTTC.

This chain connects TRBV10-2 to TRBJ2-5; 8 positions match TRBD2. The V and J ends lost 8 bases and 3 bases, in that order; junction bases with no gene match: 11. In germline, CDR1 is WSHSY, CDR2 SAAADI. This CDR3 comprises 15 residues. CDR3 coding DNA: TGCGCCAGCTTAGGAAATAAAGCGGGAGAAGAGACCCAGTACTTC. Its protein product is CASLGNKAGEETQYF.

CDR3 protein: CASSPRRQGEANYGYTF. The CDR3 coding sequence is TGTGCCAGCTCACCACGGAGGCAGGGGGAAGCTAACTATGGCTACACCTTC. This chain connects TRBV18 to TRBJ1-2, with 7 bases aligning to TRBD1. CDR1 and CDR2 (germline): KGHSH, LQKENI. Germline trimming cut 1 base from V and 0 bases from J; bases unmatched to any gene: 8. The CDR3 is 17 amino acids.

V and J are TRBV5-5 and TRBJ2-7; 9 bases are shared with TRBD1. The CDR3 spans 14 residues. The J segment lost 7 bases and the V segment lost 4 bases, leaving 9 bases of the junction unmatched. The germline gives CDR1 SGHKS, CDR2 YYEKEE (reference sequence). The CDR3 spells CASSGTGGTREQYF. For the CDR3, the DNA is TGTGCCAGCAGCGGAACAGGGGGCACTCGGGAGCAGTACTTC.

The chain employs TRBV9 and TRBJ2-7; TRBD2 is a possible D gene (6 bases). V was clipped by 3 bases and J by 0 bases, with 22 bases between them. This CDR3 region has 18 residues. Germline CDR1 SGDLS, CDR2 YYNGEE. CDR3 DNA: TGTGCCAGCAGCGATAGGGCTGTTGAGGCTAGCGACTCCTACGAGCAGTACTTC. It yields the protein CASSDRAVEASDSYEQYF.

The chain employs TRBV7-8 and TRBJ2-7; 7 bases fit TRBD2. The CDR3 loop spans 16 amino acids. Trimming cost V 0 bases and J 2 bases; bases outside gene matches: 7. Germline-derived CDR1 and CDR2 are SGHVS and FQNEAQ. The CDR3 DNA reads TGTGCCAGCAGCTTAGCGGGGCTAGCGGTACCCTACGAGCAGTACTTC. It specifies CASSLAGLAVPYEQYF.

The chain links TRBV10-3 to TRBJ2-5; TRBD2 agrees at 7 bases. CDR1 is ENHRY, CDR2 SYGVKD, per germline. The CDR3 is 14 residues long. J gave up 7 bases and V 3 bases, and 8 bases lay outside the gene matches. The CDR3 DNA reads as TGTGCCATCAGTGATGAAAGCGGGACGGGGACCCAGTACTTC. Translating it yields CAISDESGTGTQYF.

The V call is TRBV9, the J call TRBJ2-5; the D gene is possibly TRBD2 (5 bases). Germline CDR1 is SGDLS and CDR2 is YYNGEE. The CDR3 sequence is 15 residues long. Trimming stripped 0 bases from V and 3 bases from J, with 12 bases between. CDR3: CASSVDGDGEETQYF. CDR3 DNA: TGTGCCAGCAGCGTAGACGGGGATGGCGAAGAGACCCAGTACTTC.

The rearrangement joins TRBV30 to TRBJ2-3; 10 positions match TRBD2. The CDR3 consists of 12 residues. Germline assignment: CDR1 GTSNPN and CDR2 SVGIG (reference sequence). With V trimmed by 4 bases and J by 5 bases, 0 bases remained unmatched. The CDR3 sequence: CAWTSGRDTQYF. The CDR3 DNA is TGTGCCTGGACTAGCGGGAGAGATACGCAGTATTTT.

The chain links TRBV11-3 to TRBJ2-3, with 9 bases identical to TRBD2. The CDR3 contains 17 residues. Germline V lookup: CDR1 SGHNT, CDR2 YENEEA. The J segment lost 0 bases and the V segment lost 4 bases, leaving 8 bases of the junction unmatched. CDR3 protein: CASSSSRLAESTDTQYF. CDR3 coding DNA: TGTGCCAGCAGCTCCTCTCGACTAGCGGAGAGCACAGATACGCAGTATTTT.

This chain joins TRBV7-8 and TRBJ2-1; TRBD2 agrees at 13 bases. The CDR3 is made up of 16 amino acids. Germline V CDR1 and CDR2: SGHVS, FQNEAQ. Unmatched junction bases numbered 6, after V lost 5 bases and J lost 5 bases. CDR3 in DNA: TGTGCCAGCAGCATGGGACTAGCGGGACCTGACAATGAGCAGTTCTTC. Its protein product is CASSMGLAGPDNEQFF. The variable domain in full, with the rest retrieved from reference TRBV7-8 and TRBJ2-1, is GAGVSQSPRYKVAKRGQDVALRCDPISGHVSLFWYQQALGQGPEFLTYFQNEAQLDKSGLPSDRFFAERPEGSVSTLKIQRTQQEDSAVYLCASSMGLAGPDNEQFFGPGTRLTVL.

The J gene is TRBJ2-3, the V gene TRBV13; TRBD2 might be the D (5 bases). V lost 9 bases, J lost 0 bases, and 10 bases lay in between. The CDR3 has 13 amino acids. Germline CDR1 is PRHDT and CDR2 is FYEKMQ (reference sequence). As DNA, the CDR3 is TGTGCCAGGAGGGTCGTGAGCACAGATACGCAGTATTTT. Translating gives CARRVVSTDTQYF. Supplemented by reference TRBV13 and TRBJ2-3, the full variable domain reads AAGVIQSPRHLIKEKRETATLKCYPIPRHDTVYWYQQGPGQDPQFLISFYEKMQSDKGSIPDRFSAQQFSDYHSELNMSSLELGDSALYFCARRVVSTDTQYFGPGTRLTVL.

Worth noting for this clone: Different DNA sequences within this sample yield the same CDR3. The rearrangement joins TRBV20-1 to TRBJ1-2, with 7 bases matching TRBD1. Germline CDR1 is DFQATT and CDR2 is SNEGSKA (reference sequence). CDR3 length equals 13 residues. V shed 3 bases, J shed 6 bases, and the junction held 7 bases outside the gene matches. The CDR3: CSASSRGVDGYTF. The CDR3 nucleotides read TGCAGTGCTAGTTCCAGGGGGGTGGATGGCTACACCTTC.

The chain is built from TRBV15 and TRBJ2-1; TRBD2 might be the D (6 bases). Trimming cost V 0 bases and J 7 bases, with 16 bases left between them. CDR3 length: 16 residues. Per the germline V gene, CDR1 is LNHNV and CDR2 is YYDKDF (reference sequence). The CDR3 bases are TGTGCCACCAGCAGAGACTTCGGACTACCAAGAAATGAGCAGTTCTTC. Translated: CATSRDFGLPRNEQFF.

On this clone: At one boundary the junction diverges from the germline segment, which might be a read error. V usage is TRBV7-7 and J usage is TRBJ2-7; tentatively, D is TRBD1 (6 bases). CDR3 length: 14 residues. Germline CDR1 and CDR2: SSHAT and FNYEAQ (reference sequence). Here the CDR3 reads CASSYAQGSGEQYF. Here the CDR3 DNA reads TGTGCTAGCAGCTATGCACAGGGCTCGGGCGAGCAGTACTTC.